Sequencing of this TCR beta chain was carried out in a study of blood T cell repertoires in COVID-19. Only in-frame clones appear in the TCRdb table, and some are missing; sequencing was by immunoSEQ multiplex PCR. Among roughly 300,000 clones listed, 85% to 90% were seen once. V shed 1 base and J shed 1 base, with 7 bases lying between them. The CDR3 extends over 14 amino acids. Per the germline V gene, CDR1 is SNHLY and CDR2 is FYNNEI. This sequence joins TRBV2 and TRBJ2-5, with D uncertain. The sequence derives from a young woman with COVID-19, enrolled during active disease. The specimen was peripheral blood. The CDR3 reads CASSEEHTQETQYF. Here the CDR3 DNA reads TGTGCCAGCAGTGAAGAACATACCCAAGAGACCCAGTACTTC.